The text below deals with one TCR beta chain. This entry comes from a study of cytotoxic CD8 clonotypes in ibrutinib-treated CLL. Study overall: The study included 11 relapsed/refractory and under 16 treatment-naive patients; roughly 18 had IGHV unmutated disease.

Per the germline V gene, CDR1 is SGHNT and CDR2 is YYREEE (reference sequence). V gave up 0 bases and J gave up 4 bases; unmatched junction bases: 1. The CDR3 runs to 15 residues. The assay was immunoSEQ multiplex PCR, and TCRdb's table has in-frame clones only and misses some. The table lists 33,000 or so clones, 49% of them singletons, with approximately 17% in the top ten. Sample: PBMCs, taken before ibrutinib treatment. The gene calls are TRBV5-4 and TRBJ2-6; 7 nucleotides agree with TRBD1. This receptor was taken from a human donor with chronic lymphocytic leukemia. CDR3 amino acids: CASSLEGAGANVLTF. For the CDR3, the DNA is TGTGCCAGCAGCTTGGAGGGGGCCGGGGCCAACGTCCTGACTTTC.